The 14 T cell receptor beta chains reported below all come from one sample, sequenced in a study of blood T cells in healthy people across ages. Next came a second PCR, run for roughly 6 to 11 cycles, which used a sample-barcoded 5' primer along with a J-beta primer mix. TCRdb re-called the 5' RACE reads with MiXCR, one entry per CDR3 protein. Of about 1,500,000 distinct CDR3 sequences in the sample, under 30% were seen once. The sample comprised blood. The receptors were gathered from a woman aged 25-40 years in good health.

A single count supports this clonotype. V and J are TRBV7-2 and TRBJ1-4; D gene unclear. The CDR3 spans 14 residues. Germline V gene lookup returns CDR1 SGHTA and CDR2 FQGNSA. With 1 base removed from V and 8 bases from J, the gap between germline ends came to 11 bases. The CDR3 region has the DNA TGTGCCAGCAGCTTAGACCCGATAGCGGAAAAACTGTTTTTT. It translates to CASSLDPIAEKLFF. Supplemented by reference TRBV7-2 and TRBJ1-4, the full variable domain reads GAGVSQSPSNKVTEKGKDVELRCDPISGHTALYWYRQSLGQGLEFLIYFQGNSAPDKSGLPSDRFSAERTGGSVSTLTIQRTQQEDSAVYLCASSLDPIAEKLFFGSGTQLSVL.

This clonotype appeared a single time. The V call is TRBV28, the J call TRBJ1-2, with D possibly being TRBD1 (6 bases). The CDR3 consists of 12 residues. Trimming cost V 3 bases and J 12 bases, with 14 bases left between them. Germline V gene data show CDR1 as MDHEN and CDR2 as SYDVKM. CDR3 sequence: CASSFGTTPHTF. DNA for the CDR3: TGTGCCAGCAGTTTTGGGACAACTCCTCACACCTTC.

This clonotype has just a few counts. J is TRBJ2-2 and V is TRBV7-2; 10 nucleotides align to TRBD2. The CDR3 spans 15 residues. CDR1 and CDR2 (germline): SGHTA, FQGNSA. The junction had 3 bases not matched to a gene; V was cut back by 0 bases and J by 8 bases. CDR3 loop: CASSLALAGAGELFF. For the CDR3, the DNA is TGTGCCAGCAGCTTAGCCCTAGCGGGAGCGGGGGAGCTGTTTTTT.

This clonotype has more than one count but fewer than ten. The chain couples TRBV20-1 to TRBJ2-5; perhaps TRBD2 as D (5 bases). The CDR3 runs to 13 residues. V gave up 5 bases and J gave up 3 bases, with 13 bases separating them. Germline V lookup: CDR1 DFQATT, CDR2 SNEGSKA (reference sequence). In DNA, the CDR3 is TGCAGTGCTTTTACCCCGGGGAAAGAGACCCAGTACTTC. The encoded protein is CSAFTPGKETQYF.

The DNA for the CDR3 is TGTGCCAGCAGTTTATTGGCTAGCGTTGCAGATACGCAGTATTTT. It encodes CASSLLASVADTQYF. The rearrangement links TRBV27 to TRBJ2-3; D possibly corresponds to TRBD2 (6 bases). This CDR3 is 15 amino acids long. CDR1 is MNHEY, CDR2 SMNVEV, per germline (reference sequence). Trimming left V 1 base short and J 4 bases short, with 12 bases between.

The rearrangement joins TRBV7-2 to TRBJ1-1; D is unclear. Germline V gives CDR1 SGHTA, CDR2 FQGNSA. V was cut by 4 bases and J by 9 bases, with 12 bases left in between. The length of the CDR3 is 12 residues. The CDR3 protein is CASSSTERQAFF. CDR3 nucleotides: TGTGCCAGCAGCTCTACCGAAAGACAAGCTTTCTTT.

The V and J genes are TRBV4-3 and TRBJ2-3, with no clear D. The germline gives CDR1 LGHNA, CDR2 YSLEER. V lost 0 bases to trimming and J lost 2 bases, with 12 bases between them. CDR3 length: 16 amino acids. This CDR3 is CASSQDTTYNTDTQYF. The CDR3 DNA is TGCGCCAGCAGCCAAGATACTACCTACAACACAGATACGCAGTATTTT.

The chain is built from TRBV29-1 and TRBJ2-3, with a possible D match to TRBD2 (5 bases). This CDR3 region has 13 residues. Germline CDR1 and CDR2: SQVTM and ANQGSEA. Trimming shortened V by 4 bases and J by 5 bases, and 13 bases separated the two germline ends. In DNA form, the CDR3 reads TGCAGCGTTGGAGACGGGGTCATAGATACGCAGTATTTT. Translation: CSVGDGVIDTQYF.

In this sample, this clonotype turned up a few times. The CDR3 loop reads CAWTREGYNEQFF. DNA for the CDR3: TGTGCCTGGACCCGGGAGGGCTACAATGAGCAGTTCTTC. J is TRBJ2-1 and V is TRBV30, with 8 positions matching TRBD2. The CDR3 has 13 amino acids. Germline V gives CDR1 GTSNPN, CDR2 SVGIG (reference sequence). After removal of 4 bases from V and 3 bases from J, the junction contained 2 bases not matched to a gene. The full variable domain, with the rest looked up from reference TRBV30 and TRBJ2-1, is SQTIHQWPATLVQPVGSPLSLECTVEGTSNPNLYWYRQAAGRGLQLLFYSVGIGQISSEVPQNLSASRPQDRQFILSSKKLLLSDSGFYLCAWTREGYNEQFFGPGTRLTVL.

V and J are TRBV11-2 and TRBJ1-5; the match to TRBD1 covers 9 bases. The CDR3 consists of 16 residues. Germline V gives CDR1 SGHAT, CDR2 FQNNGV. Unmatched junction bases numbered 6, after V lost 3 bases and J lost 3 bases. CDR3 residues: CASSLEGTGNNQPQHF. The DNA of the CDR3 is TGTGCCAGCAGCTTGGAAGGGACAGGGAACAATCAGCCCCAGCATTTT.

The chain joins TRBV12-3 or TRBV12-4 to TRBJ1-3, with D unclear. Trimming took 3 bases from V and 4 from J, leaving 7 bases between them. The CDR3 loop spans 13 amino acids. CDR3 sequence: CASSFSVGNTIYF. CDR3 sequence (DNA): TGTGCCAGCAGTTTTTCGGTGGGAAACACCATATATTTT.

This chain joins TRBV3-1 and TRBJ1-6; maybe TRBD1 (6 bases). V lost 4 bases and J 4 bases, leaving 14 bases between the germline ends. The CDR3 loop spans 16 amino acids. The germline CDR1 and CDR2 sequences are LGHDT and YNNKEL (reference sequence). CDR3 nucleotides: TGTGCCAGCAGCCTGGGGGCCCGGGGGTATAATTCACCCCTCCACTTT. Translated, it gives CASSLGARGYNSPLHF.

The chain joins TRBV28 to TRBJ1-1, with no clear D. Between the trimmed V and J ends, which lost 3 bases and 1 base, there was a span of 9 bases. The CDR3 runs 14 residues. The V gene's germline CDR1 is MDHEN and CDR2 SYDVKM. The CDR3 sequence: CASSLWSTNTEAFF. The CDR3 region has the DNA TGTGCCAGCAGTTTGTGGAGTACGAACACTGAAGCTTTCTTT.

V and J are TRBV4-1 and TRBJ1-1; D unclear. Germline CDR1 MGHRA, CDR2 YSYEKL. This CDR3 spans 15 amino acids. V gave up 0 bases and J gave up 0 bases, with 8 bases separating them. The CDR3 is CASSQDTALNTEAFF. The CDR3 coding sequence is TGCGCCAGCAGCCAAGATACAGCCTTGAACACTGAAGCTTTCTTT.